This TCR beta chain was documented in a study of response to subunit inactivated influenza vaccine. This clonotype was observed a few times. TCRdb re-called the RT-PCR reads through MiXCR, storing one row per CDR3 protein. The sample lists about 540,000 distinct CDR3 sequences; less than 25% were seen once. Separately, the same data were catalogued under a study of T cells expressing NK-cell markers. From that paper: The authors generated TCR beta cDNA through 5'RACE template switching with UMIs. One observes that, in a handful of donors, these clonotypes were also the leading ones within the CD3+CD56-NKG2C+ fraction.

The sample consisted of CD4+ T cells sorted from PBMCs, taken about 12 days after vaccination. This receptor was identified in a man aged 50-59 years who received an inactivated influenza vaccine.

In nucleotides, the CDR3 is TGTGCCAGCAGCCCCCAGGGGGGGCGAAACTACGAGCAGTACTTC. As protein: CASSPQGGRNYEQYF. The V gene is TRBV7-2, the J gene TRBJ2-7; perhaps D is TRBD1 or TRBD2 (7 bases each). Germline V gives CDR1 SGHTA, CDR2 FQGNSA. Between the trimmed V and J ends, which lost 5 bases and 3 bases, there was a span of 17 bases. The CDR3 extends over 15 amino acids.